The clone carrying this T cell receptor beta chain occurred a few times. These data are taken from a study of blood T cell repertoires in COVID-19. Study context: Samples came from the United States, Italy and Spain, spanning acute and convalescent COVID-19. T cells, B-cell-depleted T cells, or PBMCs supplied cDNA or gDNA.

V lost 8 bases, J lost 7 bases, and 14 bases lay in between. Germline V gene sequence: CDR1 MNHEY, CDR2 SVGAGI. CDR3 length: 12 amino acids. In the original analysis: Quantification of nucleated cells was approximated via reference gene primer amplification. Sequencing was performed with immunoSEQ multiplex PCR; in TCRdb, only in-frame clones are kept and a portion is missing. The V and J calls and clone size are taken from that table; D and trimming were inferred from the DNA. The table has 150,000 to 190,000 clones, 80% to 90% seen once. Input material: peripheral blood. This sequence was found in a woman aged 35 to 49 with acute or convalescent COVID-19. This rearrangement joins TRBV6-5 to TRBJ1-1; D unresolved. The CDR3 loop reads CASPQPAGEAFF. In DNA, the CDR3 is TGTGCCAGCCCACAGCCGGCCGGTGAAGCTTTCTTT.